This TCR beta chain appears in the sequencing data of a study of CD8 T cells in ankylosing spondylitis. Quantitative 5'-RACE with molecular barcodes was used to make the TCR beta libraries. Using its own MiXCR run on the 5' RACE reads, TCRdb lists one record per CDR3 protein. The data hold 250,000 to 350,000 distinct CDR3 sequences, with around 21% observed a single time. Study-level points and caveats: Disease-linked clones displayed a CD8+ phenotype and appeared relatively rarely in peripheral blood.

The CDR3 runs 13 residues. V was trimmed by 4 bases and J by 1 base, leaving 4 bases between them. Looked up from germline, CDR1 is ENHRY and CDR2 is SYGVKD. There are a few counts of this clonotype. Its antigen is unidentified. The V gene is TRBV10-3, the J gene TRBJ2-2; D is ambiguous. Sequencing input: blood, either unsorted or a sorted T cell fraction (not recorded which). This sequence originates from a female donor with ankylosing spondylitis or in good health (not recorded which). CDR3 residues: CAISGKNTGELFF. The CDR3 DNA is TGTGCCATCAGTGGAAAGAACACCGGGGAGCTGTTTTTT.